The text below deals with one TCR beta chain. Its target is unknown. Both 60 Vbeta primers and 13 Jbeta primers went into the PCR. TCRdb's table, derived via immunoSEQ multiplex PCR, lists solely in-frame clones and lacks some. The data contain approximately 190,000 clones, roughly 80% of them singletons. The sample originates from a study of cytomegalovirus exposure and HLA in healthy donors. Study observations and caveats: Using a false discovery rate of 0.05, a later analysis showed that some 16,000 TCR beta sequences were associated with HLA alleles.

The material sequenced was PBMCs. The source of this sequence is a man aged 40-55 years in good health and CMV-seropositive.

The CDR3 sequence: CSVATSGGLDTQYF. CDR3 DNA sequence: TGCAGCGTCGCGACTAGCGGGGGACTAGATACGCAGTATTTT. This chain joins TRBV29-1 and TRBJ2-3; 12 bases match TRBD2. The germline V gene encodes CDR1 SQVTM and CDR2 ANQGSEA. Trimming cost V 6 bases and J 5 bases; bases outside gene matches: 6. The length of the CDR3 is 14 residues.